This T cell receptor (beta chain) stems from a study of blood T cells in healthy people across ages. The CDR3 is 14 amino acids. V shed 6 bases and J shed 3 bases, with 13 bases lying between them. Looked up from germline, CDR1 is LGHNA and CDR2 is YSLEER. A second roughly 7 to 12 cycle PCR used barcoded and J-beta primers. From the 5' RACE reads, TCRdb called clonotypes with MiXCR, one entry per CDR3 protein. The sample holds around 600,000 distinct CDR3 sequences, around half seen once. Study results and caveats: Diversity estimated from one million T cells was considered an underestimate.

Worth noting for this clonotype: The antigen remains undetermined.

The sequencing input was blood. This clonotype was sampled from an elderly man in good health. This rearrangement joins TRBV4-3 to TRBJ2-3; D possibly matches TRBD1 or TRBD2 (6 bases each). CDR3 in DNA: TGCGCCAGCAGTGAAGGGGGGATGACAGATACGCAGTATTTT. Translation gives CASSEGGMTDTQYF.